These T cell receptor beta chains were read from a single sample in a study of T cells after yellow fever vaccination. Via MiXCR, TCRdb re-called the 5' RACE reads, giving one row per CDR3 protein. The sample has fewer than 400,000 distinct CDR3 sequences; around 6.5% are singletons. The material sequenced was PBMCs, taken 5 days after the yellow fever booster vaccination. The receptors stem from a man aged 25 to 40 who received the YFV17D yellow fever vaccine. The CDR3 runs from the conserved cysteine through the conserved F or W. D genes are given only for firm matches. Not every row has a clone size; where given, it reads once, few, many or a size class.

size	V	J	D	CDR3	DNA
few	TRBV30	TRBJ2-1	.	CAWRAVGGSYNEQFF	TGTGCCTGGAGGGCAGTGGGGGGCTCCTACAATGAGCAGTTCTTC
.	TRBV12-3/TRBV12-4	TRBJ2-1	TRBD2	CASTGAGENEQFF	TGTGCCAGCACTGGCGCGGGAGAGAATGAGCAGTTCTTC
.	TRBV7-8	TRBJ2-5	.	CATRAGIQETQYF	TGTGCCACCAGAGCAGGGATTCAAGAGACCCAGTACTTC
.	TRBV7-8	TRBJ2-7	TRBD2	CASSSLAGTSGPYEQYF	TGTGCCAGCAGCTCACTAGCGGGGACTAGCGGCCCGTACGAGCAGTACTTC
few	TRBV18	TRBJ1-1	TRBD1	CASSRDRGQSDTEAFF	TGTGCCAGCTCCCGGGACAGGGGGCAATCAGACACTGAAGCTTTCTTT
.	TRBV5-1	TRBJ2-5	.	CASSAGTLTQYF	TGCGCCAGCAGCGCCGGGACTCTGACCCAGTACTTC
.	TRBV20-1	TRBJ2-7	TRBD2	CSVQTSGTSYEQYF	TGCAGTGTTCAGACTAGCGGGACCTCCTACGAGCAGTACTTC
many	TRBV29-1	TRBJ2-3	.	CSAGWGGPTDTQYF	TGCAGCGCCGGCTGGGGGGGGCCGACAGATACGCAGTATTTT
many	TRBV9	TRBJ1-6	.	CASSVAGGPSPLHF	TGTGCCAGCAGCGTAGCTGGGGGGCCTTCACCCCTCCACTTT
many	TRBV14	TRBJ1-1	.	CASSPLVGLGNTEAFF	TGTGCCAGCAGCCCCCTGGTGGGGCTGGGGAACACTGAAGCTTTCTTT
many	TRBV28	TRBJ2-1	TRBD2	CASSRLTGGPHEQFF	TGTGCCAGCAGTAGACTAACGGGAGGGCCTCATGAGCAGTTCTTC
.	TRBV6-2/TRBV6-3	TRBJ2-7	.	CASSYSSGNNYEQYF	TGTGCCAGCAGTTACTCTTCTGGGAATAACTACGAGCAGTACTTC
few	TRBV12-3/TRBV12-4	TRBJ2-2	.	CASSPRLEANTGELFF	TGTGCCAGCAGCCCGCGACTAGAAGCGAACACCGGGGAGCTGTTTTTT
many	TRBV6-2/TRBV6-3	TRBJ2-1	TRBD1	CASSRDRALNEQFF	TGTGCCAGCAGCCGGGACAGGGCCCTTAATGAGCAGTTCTTC
.	TRBV19	TRBJ2-1	.	CASHSNREAYNEQFF	TGTGCCAGTCATTCGAACAGGGAGGCCTACAATGAGCAGTTCTTC
.	TRBV9	TRBJ2-3	.	CASSVEGGSTDTQYF	TGTGCCAGCAGCGTAGAGGGGGGAAGCACAGATACGCAGTATTTT